This TCR beta chain comes out of a study of shared clonotypes between healthy human individuals. Study summary: A couple of women and a few men aged 18 to 49 made up the donors.

Samples underwent the assay at deep level. The authors sequenced unsorted PBMC DNA on ten immunoSEQ deep assay plates. How the authors handled the data: Owing to the provision of junction-only sequences devoid of quality scores by immunoSEQ, filtering differed. Generated by immunoSEQ multiplex PCR, the TCRdb table keeps only in-frame clones and is missing some. From that table come the V and J calls and clone size; the DNA was used to work out D and trimming. The top ten clones hold more than 10% of a sample with about 490,000 clones, almost 80% of them seen once. From germline, CDR1 is SGHNT and CDR2 YYREEE (reference sequence). The CDR3 spans 17 residues. The V gene end was trimmed by 4 bases and the J gene end by 4 bases; junction bases not matched to a gene: 11.

Sequences were obtained from PBMCs. The J gene is TRBJ2-3, the V gene TRBV5-4, with 11 positions matching TRBD2. The receptor was derived from a woman aged 40 to 50 in good health. Some clones in this sample may be carry-over from other donors' samples. CDR3: CASSRLAGRGGADTQYF. CDR3 DNA: TGTGCCAGCAGCCGACTAGCGGGAAGGGGGGGGGCAGATACGCAGTATTTT. Based on the CDR3 plus reference TRBV5-4 and TRBJ2-3, the full variable domain is ETGVTQSPTHLIKTRGQQVTLRCSSQSGHNTVSWYQQALGQGPQFIFQYYREEENGRGNFPPRFSGLQFPNYSSELNVNALELDDSALYLCASSRLAGRGGADTQYFGPGTRLTVL.